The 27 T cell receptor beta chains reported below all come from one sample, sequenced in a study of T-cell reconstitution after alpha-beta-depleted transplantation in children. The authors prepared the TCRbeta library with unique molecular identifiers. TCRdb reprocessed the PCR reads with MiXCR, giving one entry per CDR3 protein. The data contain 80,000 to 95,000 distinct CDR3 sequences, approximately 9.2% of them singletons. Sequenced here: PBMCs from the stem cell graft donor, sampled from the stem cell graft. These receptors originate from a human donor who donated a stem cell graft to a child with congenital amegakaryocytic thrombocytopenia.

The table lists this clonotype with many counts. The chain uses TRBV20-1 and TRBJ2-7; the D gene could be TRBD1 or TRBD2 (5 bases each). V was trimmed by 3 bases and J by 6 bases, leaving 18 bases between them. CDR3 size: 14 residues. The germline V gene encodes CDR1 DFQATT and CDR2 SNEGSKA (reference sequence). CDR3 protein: CSASWDGAVGEQYF. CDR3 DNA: TGCAGTGCTAGCTGGGACGGGGCAGTCGGCGAGCAGTACTTC.

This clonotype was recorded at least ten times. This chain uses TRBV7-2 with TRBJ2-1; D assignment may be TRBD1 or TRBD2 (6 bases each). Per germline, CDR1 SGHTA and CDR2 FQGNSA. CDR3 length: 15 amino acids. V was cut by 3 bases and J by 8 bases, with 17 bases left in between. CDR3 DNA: TGTGCCAGCAGCTTCGTTCGGACGGGGGCGGATGAGCAGTTCTTC. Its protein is CASSFVRTGADEQFF.

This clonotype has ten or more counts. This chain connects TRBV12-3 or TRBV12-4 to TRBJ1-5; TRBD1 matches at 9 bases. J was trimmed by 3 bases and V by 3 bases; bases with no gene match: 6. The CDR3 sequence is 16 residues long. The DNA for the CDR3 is TGTGCCAGCAGTTTTTCAGGGACAGGGACCAATCAGCCCCAGCATTTT. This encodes CASSFSGTGTNQPQHF.

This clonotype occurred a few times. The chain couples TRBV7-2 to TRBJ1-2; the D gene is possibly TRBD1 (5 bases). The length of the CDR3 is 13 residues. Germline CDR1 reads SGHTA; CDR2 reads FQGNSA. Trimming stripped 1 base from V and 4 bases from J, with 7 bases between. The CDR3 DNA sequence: TGTGCCAGCAGCTTAGGAGGGACCTATGGCTACACCTTC. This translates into CASSLGGTYGYTF. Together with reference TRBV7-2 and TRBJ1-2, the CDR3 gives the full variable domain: GAGVSQSPSNKVTEKGKDVELRCDPISGHTALYWYRQSLGQGLEFLIYFQGNSAPDKSGLPSDRFSAERTGGSVSTLTIQRTQQEDSAVYLCASSLGGTYGYTFGSGTRLTVV.

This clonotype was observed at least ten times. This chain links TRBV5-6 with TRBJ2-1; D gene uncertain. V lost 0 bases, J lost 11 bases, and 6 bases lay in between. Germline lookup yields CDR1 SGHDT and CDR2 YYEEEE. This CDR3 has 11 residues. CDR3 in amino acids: CASSLVRKQFF. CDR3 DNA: TGTGCCAGCAGCTTGGTAAGAAAGCAGTTCTTC.

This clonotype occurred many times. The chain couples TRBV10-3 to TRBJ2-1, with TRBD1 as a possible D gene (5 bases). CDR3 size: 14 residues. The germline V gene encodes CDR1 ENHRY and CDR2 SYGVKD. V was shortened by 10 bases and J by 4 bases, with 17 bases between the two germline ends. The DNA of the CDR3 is TGTGCCACCGGTTTAGGACAAGGGTACAATGAGCAGTTCTTC. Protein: CATGLGQGYNEQFF.

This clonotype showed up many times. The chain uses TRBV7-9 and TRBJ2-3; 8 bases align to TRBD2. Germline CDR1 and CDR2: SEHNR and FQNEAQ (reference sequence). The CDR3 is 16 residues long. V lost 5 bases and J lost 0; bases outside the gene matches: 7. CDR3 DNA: TGTGCCAGCAGCCACGGGGGGGGCGCCAGCACAGATACGCAGTATTTT. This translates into CASSHGGGASTDTQYF.

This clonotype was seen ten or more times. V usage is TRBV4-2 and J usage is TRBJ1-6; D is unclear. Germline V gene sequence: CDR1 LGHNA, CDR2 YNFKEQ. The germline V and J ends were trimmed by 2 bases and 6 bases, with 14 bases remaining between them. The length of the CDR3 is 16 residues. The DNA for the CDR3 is TGTGCCAGCAGCCAACTCGCAGGCGGAGGTAATTCACCCCTCCACTTT. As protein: CASSQLAGGGNSPLHF.

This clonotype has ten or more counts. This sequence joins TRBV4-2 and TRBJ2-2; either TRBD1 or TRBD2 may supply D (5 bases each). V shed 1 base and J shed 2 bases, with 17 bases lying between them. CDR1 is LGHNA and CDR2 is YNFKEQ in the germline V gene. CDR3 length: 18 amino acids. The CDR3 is CASSQAWGIASNTGELFF. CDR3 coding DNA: TGTGCCAGCAGCCAAGCTTGGGGGATAGCCTCAAACACCGGGGAGCTGTTTTTT.

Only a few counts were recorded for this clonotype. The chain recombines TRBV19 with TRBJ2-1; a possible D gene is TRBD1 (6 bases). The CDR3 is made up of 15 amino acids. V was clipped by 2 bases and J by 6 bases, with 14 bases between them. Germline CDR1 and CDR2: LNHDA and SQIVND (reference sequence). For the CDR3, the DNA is TGTGCCAGTAGTATATGGGCAGGGGAAGGCAATGAGCAGTTCTTC. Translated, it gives CASSIWAGEGNEQFF.

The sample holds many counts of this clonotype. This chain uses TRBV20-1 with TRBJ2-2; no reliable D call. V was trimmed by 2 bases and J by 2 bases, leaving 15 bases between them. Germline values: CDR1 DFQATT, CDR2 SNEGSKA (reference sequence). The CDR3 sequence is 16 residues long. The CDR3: CSARPHEGYNTGELFF. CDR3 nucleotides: TGCAGTGCTAGACCCCACGAAGGGTACAACACCGGGGAGCTGTTTTTT.

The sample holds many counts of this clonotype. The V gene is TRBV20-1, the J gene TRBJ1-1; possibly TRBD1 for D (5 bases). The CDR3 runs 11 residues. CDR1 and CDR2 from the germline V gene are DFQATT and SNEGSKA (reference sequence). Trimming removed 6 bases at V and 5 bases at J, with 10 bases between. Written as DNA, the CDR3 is TGCAGTGCCCACTCAGGGACTGAAGCTTTCTTT. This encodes CSAHSGTEAFF.

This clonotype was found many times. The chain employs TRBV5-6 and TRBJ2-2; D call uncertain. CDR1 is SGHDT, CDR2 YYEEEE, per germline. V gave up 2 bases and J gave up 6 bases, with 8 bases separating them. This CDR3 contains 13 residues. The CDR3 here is CASSFDWAGELFF. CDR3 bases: TGTGCCAGCAGCTTTGATTGGGCCGGGGAGCTGTTTTTT.

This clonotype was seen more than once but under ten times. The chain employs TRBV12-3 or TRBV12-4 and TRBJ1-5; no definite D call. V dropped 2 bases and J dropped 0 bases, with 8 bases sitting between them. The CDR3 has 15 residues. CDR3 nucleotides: TGTGCCAGCAGTTTACGGGCCGGTAGCAATCAGCCCCAGCATTTT. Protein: CASSLRAGSNQPQHF.

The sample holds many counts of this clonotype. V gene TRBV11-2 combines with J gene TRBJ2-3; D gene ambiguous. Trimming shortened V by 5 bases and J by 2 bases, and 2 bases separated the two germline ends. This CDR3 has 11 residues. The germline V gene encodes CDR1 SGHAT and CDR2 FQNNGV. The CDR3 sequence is CASSHTDTQYF. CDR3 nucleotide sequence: TGTGCCAGCAGCCACACAGATACGCAGTATTTT.

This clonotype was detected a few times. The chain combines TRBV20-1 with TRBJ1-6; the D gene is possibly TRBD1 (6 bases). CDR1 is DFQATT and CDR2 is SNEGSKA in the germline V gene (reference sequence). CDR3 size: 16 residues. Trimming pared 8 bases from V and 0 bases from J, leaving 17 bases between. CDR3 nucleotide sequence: TGCAGTCCGCTGAATGGGGGGCGCTCCTATAATTCACCCCTCCACTTT. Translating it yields CSPLNGGRSYNSPLHF.

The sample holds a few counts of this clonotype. This CDR3 is CSAREERTGWREVNSPLHF. The CDR3 nucleotides are TGCAGTGCTAGAGAAGAAAGGACAGGGTGGCGGGAGGTTAATTCACCCCTCCACTTT. The chain carries TRBV20-1 and TRBJ1-6, with 8 bases matching TRBD1. Trimming cost V 0 bases and J 6 bases; bases outside gene matches: 16. This CDR3 region has 19 residues. Germline CDR1 and CDR2: DFQATT and SNEGSKA (reference sequence).

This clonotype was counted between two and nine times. The CDR3: CAISGGDREQETQYF. The CDR3 nucleotides read TGTGCCATCAGTGGAGGGGACAGGGAACAAGAGACCCAGTACTTC. The genes are TRBV10-3 and TRBJ2-5; 9 bases match TRBD1. The germline V gene has CDR1 ENHRY and CDR2 SYGVKD. The CDR3 is 15 residues long. V was pared by 4 bases and J by 2 bases, with 5 bases of the junction left unmatched.

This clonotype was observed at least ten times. Here the CDR3 DNA reads TGTGCCAGCAGCCAAATAGGAGCTACCCGAAAAGAGACCCAGTACTTC. Protein: CASSQIGATRKETQYF. V usage is TRBV3-1 and J usage is TRBJ2-5; D unresolved. The V gene lost 2 bases and the J gene lost 3 bases, with 16 bases spanning the gap. CDR1 and CDR2 from the germline V gene are LGHDT and YNNKEL (reference sequence). This CDR3 comprises 16 residues.

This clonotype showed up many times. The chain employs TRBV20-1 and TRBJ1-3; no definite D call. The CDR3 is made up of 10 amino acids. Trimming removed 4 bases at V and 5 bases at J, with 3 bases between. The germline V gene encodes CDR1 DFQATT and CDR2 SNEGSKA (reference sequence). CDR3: CSANRNTIYF. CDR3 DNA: TGCAGTGCTAATCGAAACACCATATATTTT.

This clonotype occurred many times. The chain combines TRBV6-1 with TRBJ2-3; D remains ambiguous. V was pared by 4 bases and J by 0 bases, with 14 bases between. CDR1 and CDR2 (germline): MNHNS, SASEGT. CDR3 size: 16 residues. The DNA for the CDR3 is TGTGCCAGCAGTGCCACATCGAGAGCTAGCACAGATACGCAGTATTTT. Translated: CASSATSRASTDTQYF.

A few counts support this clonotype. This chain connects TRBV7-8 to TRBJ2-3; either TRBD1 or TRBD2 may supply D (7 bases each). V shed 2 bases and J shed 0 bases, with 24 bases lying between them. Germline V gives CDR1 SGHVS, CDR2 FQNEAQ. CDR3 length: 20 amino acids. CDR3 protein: CASSLWEGAQPPLSTDTQYF. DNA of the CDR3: TGTGCCAGCAGCTTATGGGAGGGGGCGCAACCTCCTCTTAGCACAGATACGCAGTATTTT.

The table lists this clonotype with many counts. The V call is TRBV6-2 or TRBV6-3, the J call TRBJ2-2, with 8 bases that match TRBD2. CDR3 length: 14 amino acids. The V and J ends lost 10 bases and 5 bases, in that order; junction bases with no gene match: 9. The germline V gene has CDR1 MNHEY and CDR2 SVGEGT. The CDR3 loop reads CATRGTRVTGELFF. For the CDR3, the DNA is TGTGCCACCCGCGGGACTAGAGTTACCGGGGAGCTGTTTTTT.

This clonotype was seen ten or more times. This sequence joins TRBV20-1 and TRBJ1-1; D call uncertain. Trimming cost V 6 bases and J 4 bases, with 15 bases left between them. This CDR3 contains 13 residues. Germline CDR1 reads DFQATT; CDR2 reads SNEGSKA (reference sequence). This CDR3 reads CSATEGRVTEAFF. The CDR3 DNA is TGCAGTGCCACCGAGGGCAGAGTCACTGAAGCTTTCTTT.

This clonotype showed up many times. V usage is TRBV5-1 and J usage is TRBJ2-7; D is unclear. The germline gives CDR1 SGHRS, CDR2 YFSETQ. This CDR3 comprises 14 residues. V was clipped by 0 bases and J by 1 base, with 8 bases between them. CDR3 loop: CASSLVGDSYEQYF. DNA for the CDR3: TGCGCCAGCAGCTTGGTCGGAGATTCCTACGAGCAGTACTTC.

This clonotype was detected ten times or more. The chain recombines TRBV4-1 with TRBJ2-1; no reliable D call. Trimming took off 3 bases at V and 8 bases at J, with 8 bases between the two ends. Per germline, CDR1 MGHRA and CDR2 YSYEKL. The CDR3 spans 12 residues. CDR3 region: CASSHLFDEQFF. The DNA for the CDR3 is TGCGCCAGCAGCCATCTCTTCGATGAGCAGTTCTTC.

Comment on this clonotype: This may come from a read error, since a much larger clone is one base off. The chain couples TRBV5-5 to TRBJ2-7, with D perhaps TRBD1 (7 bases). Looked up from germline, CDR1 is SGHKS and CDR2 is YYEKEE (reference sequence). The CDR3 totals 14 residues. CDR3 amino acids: CASRRQGGSYDQYF. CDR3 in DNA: TGTGCCAGCAGACGACAGGGAGGCTCCTACGACCAGTACTTC. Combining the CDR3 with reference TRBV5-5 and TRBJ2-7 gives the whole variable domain DAGVTQSPTHLIKTRGQQVTLRCSPISGHKSVSWYQQVLGQGPQFIFQYYEKEERGRGNFPDRFSARQFPNYSSELNVNALLLGDSALYLCASRRQGGSYDQYFGPGTRLTVT.